The rows below give T cell receptor beta chains drawn from one sample of a study of human T cells and chemical hapten exposure. TCRdb passed the RACE reads through MiXCR, listing each CDR3 protein once. This sample has about 160,000 distinct CDR3 sequences, with 25% to 35% found just once. Sequenced here: whole blood, sampled in connection with sensitization to the hapten diphenylcyclopropenone (DPC). The receptors were sampled from a woman under 30 with alopecia areata. Some clones in this sample may be carry-over from other donors' samples. CDR3s include the opening cysteine and the closing phenylalanine or tryptophan. A D gene is named only where the DNA matches it firmly. The listing skips clone size in some rows; elsewhere it reads once, few, many or a size class.

CDR3 DNA: TGTGCCAGCAGTTACGGGCGGGCGGCTTACAATGAGCAGTTCTTC; CDR3 protein: CASSYGRAAYNEQFF; J gene: TRBJ2-1; D gene: -; CDR3 length: 15; clone size: -; V gene: TRBV6-2/TRBV6-3
CDR3 DNA: TGTGCCAGCTCACCGGGCTTAGGGGTTGAAAAACTGTTTTTT; CDR3 protein: CASSPGLGVEKLFF; J gene: TRBJ1-4; D gene: -; CDR3 length: 14; clone size: -; V gene: TRBV18
CDR3 DNA: TGTGCCAGCAGTTATGCCAGGGGGCTTACTGAAGCTTTCTTT; CDR3 protein: CASSYARGLTEAFF; J gene: TRBJ1-1; D gene: TRBD1; CDR3 length: 14; clone size: -; V gene: TRBV6-5
CDR3 DNA: TGCAGCGTTGACAGCCTCTCTGGGGCCAACGTCCTGACTTTC; CDR3 protein: CSVDSLSGANVLTF; J gene: TRBJ2-6; D gene: -; CDR3 length: 14; clone size: few; V gene: TRBV29-1
CDR3 DNA: TGCAGTGCTAGAGTAGAGGCTACTGGGGCCAACGTCCTGACTTTC; CDR3 protein: CSARVEATGANVLTF; J gene: TRBJ2-6; D gene: -; CDR3 length: 15; clone size: -; V gene: TRBV20-1
CDR3 DNA: TGCAGCGTTCGGGGACAGGGGAACACCGGGGAGCTGTTTTTT; CDR3 protein: CSVRGQGNTGELFF; J gene: TRBJ2-2; D gene: TRBD1; CDR3 length: 14; clone size: -; V gene: TRBV29-1
CDR3 DNA: TGTGCCAGCAGCGTAGGAGTGGTGATGAACACTGAAGCTTTCTTT; CDR3 protein: CASSVGVVMNTEAFF; J gene: TRBJ1-1; D gene: -; CDR3 length: 15; clone size: -; V gene: TRBV9
CDR3 DNA: TGTGCCATCAGTCAGGGGAGCCAGGGCTACACCTTC; CDR3 protein: CAISQGSQGYTF; J gene: TRBJ1-2; D gene: -; CDR3 length: 12; clone size: -; V gene: TRBV10-3
CDR3 DNA: TGTGCCACCAGCAGAGATCAGGGCACAGATACGCAGTATTTT; CDR3 protein: CATSRDQGTDTQYF; J gene: TRBJ2-3; D gene: -; CDR3 length: 14; clone size: -; V gene: TRBV15
CDR3 DNA: TGCAGTGCGCTCGTCGGCTACTCCTACGAGCAGTACTTC; CDR3 protein: CSALVGYSYEQYF; J gene: TRBJ2-7; D gene: -; CDR3 length: 13; clone size: few; V gene: TRBV20-1
CDR3 DNA: TGTGCCAGCATCTCCGGGCCCCCGGGCACCGGGGAGCTGTTTTTT; CDR3 protein: CASISGPPGTGELFF; J gene: TRBJ2-2; D gene: -; CDR3 length: 15; clone size: -; V gene: TRBV2
CDR3 DNA: TGTGCCAGCTCGCGTAATGAAAAACTGTTTTTT; CDR3 protein: CASSRNEKLFF; J gene: TRBJ1-4; D gene: -; CDR3 length: 11; clone size: -; V gene: TRBV18
CDR3 DNA: TGCAGCGTTGGACAGCCGACCGGGGAGCTGTTTTTT; CDR3 protein: CSVGQPTGELFF; J gene: TRBJ2-2; D gene: -; CDR3 length: 12; clone size: -; V gene: TRBV29-1
CDR3 DNA: TGCAGCGTTGACAGGAAAGAGACCCAGTACTTC; CDR3 protein: CSVDRKETQYF; J gene: TRBJ2-5; D gene: -; CDR3 length: 11; clone size: many; V gene: TRBV29-1
CDR3 DNA: TGCAGCGTTGAAGGCCAGGGGAACTACAATGAGCAGTTCTTC; CDR3 protein: CSVEGQGNYNEQFF; J gene: TRBJ2-1; D gene: -; CDR3 length: 14; clone size: -; V gene: TRBV29-1